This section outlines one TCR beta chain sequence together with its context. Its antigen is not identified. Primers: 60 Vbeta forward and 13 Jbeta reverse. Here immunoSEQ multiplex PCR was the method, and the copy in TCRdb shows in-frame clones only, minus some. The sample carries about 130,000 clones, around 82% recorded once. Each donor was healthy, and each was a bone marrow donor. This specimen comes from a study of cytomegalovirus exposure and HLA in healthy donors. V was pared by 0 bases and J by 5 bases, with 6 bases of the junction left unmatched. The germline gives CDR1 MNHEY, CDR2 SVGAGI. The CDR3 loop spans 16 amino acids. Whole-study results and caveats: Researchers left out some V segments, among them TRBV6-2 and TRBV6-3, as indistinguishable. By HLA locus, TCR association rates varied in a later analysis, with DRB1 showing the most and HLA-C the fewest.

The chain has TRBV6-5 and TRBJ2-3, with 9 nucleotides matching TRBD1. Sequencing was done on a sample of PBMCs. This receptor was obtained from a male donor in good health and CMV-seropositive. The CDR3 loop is CASSYSRTGDGDTQYF. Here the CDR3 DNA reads TGTGCCAGCAGTTACTCTAGGACAGGGGACGGAGATACGCAGTATTTT.